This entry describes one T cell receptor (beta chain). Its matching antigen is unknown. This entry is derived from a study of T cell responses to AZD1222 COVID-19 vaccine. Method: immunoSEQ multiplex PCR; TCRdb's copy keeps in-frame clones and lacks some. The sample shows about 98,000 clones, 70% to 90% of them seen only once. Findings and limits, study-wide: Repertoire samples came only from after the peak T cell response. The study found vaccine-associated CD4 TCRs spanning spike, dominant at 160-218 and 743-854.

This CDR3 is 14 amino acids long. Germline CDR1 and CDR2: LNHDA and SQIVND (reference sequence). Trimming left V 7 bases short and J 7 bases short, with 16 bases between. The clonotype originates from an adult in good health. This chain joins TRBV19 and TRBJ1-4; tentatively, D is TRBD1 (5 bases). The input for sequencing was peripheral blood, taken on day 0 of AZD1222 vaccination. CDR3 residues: CASTRTADSEKLFF. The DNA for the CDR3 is TGTGCCAGTACTCGGACTGCAGACAGTGAAAAACTGTTTTTT. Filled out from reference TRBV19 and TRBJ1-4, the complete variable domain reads DGGITQSPKYLFRKEGQNVTLSCEQNLNHDAMYWYRQDPGQGLRLIYYSQIVNDFQKGDIAEGYSVSREKKESFPLTVTSAQKNPTAFYLCASTRTADSEKLFFGSGTQLSVL.